The 16 T cell receptor beta chains listed next were all sequenced from one sample in a study of human T cells and chemical hapten exposure. TCRdb passed the RACE reads through MiXCR, listing each CDR3 protein once. The data hold 350,000 to 400,000 distinct CDR3 sequences, with about 6.9% observed a single time. The time point is: patch test 2, 6 weeks after DPC sensitization. This sample's treatment: therapeutic diphenylcyclopropenone sensitization with weekly scalp DPC. This sample comprised whole blood, obtained in connection with sensitization to the hapten diphenylcyclopropenone (DPC). These receptors were collected from a woman aged 18-30 years with alopecia areata. Some clones in this sample may be carry-over from other donors' samples.

The sample holds a few counts of this clonotype. The gene calls are TRBV27 and TRBJ1-2, with 12 bases that match TRBD1. Germline V gene data show CDR1 as MNHEY and CDR2 as SMNVEV (reference sequence). The ends lost 4 bases at V and 7 bases at J; junction bases unmatched: 7. CDR3 length: 15 amino acids. CDR3 loop: CASSSKGTGGVGYTF. CDR3 sequence (DNA): TGTGCCAGCAGTTCCAAAGGGACAGGGGGCGTTGGCTACACCTTC.

This clonotype showed up many times. The V and J genes are TRBV4-3 and TRBJ2-1; the match to TRBD1 covers 7 bases. V was clipped by 4 bases and J by 1 base; unmatched bases: 4. This CDR3 comprises 15 residues. Germline CDR1 and CDR2: LGHNA and YSLEER. CDR3 in DNA: TGCGCCAGCAGCCGAGAGACAGGGTCCTACAATGAGCAGTTCTTC. Protein product: CASSRETGSYNEQFF.

The chain couples TRBV5-1 to TRBJ1-2; D perhaps matches TRBD1 (5 bases). Germline CDR1 SGHRS, CDR2 YFSETQ. The germline V and J ends were trimmed by 0 bases and 3 bases, with 9 bases remaining between them. CDR3 size: 14 residues. The CDR3 is CASSLGQSYYGYTF. Written as DNA, the CDR3 is TGCGCCAGCAGCTTGGGACAGTCGTACTATGGCTACACCTTC.

The chain uses TRBV15 and TRBJ2-6; D remains ambiguous. The CDR3 consists of 15 residues. Germline CDR1 is LNHNV and CDR2 is YYDKDF (reference sequence). V lost 0 bases, J lost 2 bases, and 5 bases lay in between. CDR3 protein: CATSRDFPGANVLTF. In DNA, the CDR3 is TGTGCCACCAGCAGAGATTTCCCTGGGGCCAACGTCCTGACTTTC.

Concerning this clonotype: With a much larger clone just one base away, this may be a read error. This chain connects TRBV6-2 or TRBV6-3 to TRBJ1-1, with D unresolved. V lost 6 bases and J lost 7, with 12 bases in between. The CDR3 contains 12 residues. Per germline, CDR1 MNHEY and CDR2 SVGEGT. Here the CDR3 reads CASRTSGIEAFF. Written as DNA, the CDR3 is TGTGCCAGCAGAACGAGCGGTATTGAAGCTTTCTTT.

This clonotype was found many times. This chain uses TRBV4-3 with TRBJ2-1; perhaps TRBD1 as D (5 bases). The CDR3 is 14 amino acids. V lost 1 base, J lost 5 bases, and 9 bases lay in between. The germline V gene has CDR1 LGHNA and CDR2 YSLEER. This chain's CDR3 is CASSQGRANNEQFF. The CDR3 region has the DNA TGCGCCAGCAGCCAAGGCAGGGCCAACAATGAGCAGTTCTTC.

This clonotype was found many times. The V and J genes are TRBV20-1 and TRBJ1-1; 8 bases line up with TRBD1. J gave up 2 bases and V 1 base, and 6 bases lay outside the gene matches. There are 15 residues in the CDR3. The germline V gene has CDR1 DFQATT and CDR2 SNEGSKA (reference sequence). The CDR3 here is CSARVLGQVNTEAFF. The DNA for the CDR3 is TGCAGTGCTAGAGTCTTGGGACAGGTCAACACTGAAGCTTTCTTT.

The chain recombines TRBV27 with TRBJ2-1, with 8 bases identical to TRBD2. After removal of 0 bases from V and 8 bases from J, the junction contained 6 bases not matched to a gene. Per the germline V gene, CDR1 is MNHEY and CDR2 is SMNVEV (reference sequence). The CDR3 is made up of 15 amino acids. The CDR3 protein is CASSLSLAVVDEQFF. The CDR3 DNA sequence: TGTGCCAGCAGTTTATCACTAGCGGTGGTTGATGAGCAGTTCTTC.

This clonotype was found many times. This chain uses TRBV7-9 with TRBJ1-1, with 10 nucleotides matching TRBD1. Per germline, CDR1 SEHNR and CDR2 FQNEAQ (reference sequence). Trimming at V came to 5 bases and at J to 8 bases, leaving 5 bases not matched to a gene. The CDR3 has 13 residues. The CDR3 loop is CASSPGTGDEAFF. The CDR3 DNA sequence: TGTGCCAGCAGCCCAGGGACAGGGGACGAAGCTTTCTTT. The full variable domain, rest sourced from reference TRBV7-9 and TRBJ1-1, is DTGVSQNPRHKITKRGQNVTFRCDPISEHNRLYWYRQTLGQGPEFLTYFQNEAQLEKSRLLSDRFSAERPKGSFSTLEIQRTEQGDSAMYLCASSPGTGDEAFFGQGTRLTVV.

This clonotype was seen many times. V is TRBV28 and J is TRBJ1-6; 9 nucleotides line up with TRBD1. CDR3 size: 14 residues. The J segment lost 8 bases and the V segment lost 5 bases, leaving 4 bases of the junction unmatched. Germline assignment: CDR1 MDHEN and CDR2 SYDVKM. CDR3 coding DNA: TGTGCCAGCAGTCCGGGACAGGGTGATTCACCCCTCCACTTT. Its protein is CASSPGQGDSPLHF.

This clonotype was seen only a few times. This rearrangement joins TRBV7-3 to TRBJ2-5; D gene ambiguous. Deletions cut 5 bases from V and 3 bases from J, with 10 bases between. The CDR3 has 13 amino acids. Germline CDR1 reads SGHTA; CDR2 reads FQGTGA. CDR3 DNA: TGTGCCAGCAGCCTTTCCTTTAAAGAGACCCAGTACTTC. As protein: CASSLSFKETQYF.

In its sample, this clonotype was seen a few times. This chain connects TRBV6-2 or TRBV6-3 to TRBJ2-7; the D is unclear. With 0 bases removed from V and 12 bases from J, the gap between germline ends came to 12 bases. The CDR3 runs to 12 residues. Germline loops: CDR1 MNHEY, CDR2 SVGEGT. The CDR3 nucleotides are TGTGCCAGCAGTTACTCGACGGACCGGTGGTACTTC. This translates into CASSYSTDRWYF.

This clonotype was seen ten or more times. This sequence joins TRBV29-1 and TRBJ2-3; no clear D. V lost 4 bases to trimming and J lost 1 base, with 12 bases between them. The CDR3 spans 14 residues. Germline values: CDR1 SQVTM, CDR2 ANQGSEA. The CDR3 DNA reads TGCAGCGTTGGGGGTCCCCGGGGCACAGATACGCAGTATTTT. This encodes CSVGGPRGTDTQYF.

This clonotype came up many times. The chain joins TRBV5-1 to TRBJ1-1; D remains unclear. CDR1 SGHRS and CDR2 YFSETQ come from the germline V gene. The V end was cut by 3 bases, the J end by 0 bases, with 12 bases between. This CDR3 is built from 15 residues. Written as DNA, the CDR3 is TGCGCCAGCAGCTATGAAGATCAGTTGAACACTGAAGCTTTCTTT. As protein: CASSYEDQLNTEAFF.

There are many counts of this clonotype. The chain employs TRBV6-5 and TRBJ1-1; a possible D gene is TRBD1 (5 bases). This CDR3 contains 14 residues. Trimming took 6 bases from V and 1 from J, leaving 12 bases between them. The germline gives CDR1 MNHEY, CDR2 SVGAGI. CDR3 bases: TGTGCCAGCAGGCGTAGGGGACGGAACACTGAAGCTTTCTTT. The encoded protein is CASRRRGRNTEAFF.

The chain joins TRBV29-1 to TRBJ2-4; D may correspond to TRBD1 or TRBD2 (5 bases each). With 6 bases removed from V and 1 base from J, the gap between germline ends came to 10 bases. From germline, CDR1 is SQVTM and CDR2 ANQGSEA. The CDR3 has 13 residues. The CDR3 sequence is CSVEGLAKNIQYF. CDR3 sequence (DNA): TGCAGCGTCGAGGGGTTGGCCAAAAACATTCAGTACTTC.